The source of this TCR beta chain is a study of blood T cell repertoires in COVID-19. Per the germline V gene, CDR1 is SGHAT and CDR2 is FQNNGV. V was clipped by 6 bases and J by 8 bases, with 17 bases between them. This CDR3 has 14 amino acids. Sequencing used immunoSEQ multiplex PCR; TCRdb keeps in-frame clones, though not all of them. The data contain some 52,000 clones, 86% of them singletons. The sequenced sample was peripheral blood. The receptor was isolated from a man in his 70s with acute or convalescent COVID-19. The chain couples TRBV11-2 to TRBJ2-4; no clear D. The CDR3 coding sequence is TGTGCCAGCAGTCCCAGACTGGGTGAGGACATTCAGTACTTC. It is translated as CASSPRLGEDIQYF.